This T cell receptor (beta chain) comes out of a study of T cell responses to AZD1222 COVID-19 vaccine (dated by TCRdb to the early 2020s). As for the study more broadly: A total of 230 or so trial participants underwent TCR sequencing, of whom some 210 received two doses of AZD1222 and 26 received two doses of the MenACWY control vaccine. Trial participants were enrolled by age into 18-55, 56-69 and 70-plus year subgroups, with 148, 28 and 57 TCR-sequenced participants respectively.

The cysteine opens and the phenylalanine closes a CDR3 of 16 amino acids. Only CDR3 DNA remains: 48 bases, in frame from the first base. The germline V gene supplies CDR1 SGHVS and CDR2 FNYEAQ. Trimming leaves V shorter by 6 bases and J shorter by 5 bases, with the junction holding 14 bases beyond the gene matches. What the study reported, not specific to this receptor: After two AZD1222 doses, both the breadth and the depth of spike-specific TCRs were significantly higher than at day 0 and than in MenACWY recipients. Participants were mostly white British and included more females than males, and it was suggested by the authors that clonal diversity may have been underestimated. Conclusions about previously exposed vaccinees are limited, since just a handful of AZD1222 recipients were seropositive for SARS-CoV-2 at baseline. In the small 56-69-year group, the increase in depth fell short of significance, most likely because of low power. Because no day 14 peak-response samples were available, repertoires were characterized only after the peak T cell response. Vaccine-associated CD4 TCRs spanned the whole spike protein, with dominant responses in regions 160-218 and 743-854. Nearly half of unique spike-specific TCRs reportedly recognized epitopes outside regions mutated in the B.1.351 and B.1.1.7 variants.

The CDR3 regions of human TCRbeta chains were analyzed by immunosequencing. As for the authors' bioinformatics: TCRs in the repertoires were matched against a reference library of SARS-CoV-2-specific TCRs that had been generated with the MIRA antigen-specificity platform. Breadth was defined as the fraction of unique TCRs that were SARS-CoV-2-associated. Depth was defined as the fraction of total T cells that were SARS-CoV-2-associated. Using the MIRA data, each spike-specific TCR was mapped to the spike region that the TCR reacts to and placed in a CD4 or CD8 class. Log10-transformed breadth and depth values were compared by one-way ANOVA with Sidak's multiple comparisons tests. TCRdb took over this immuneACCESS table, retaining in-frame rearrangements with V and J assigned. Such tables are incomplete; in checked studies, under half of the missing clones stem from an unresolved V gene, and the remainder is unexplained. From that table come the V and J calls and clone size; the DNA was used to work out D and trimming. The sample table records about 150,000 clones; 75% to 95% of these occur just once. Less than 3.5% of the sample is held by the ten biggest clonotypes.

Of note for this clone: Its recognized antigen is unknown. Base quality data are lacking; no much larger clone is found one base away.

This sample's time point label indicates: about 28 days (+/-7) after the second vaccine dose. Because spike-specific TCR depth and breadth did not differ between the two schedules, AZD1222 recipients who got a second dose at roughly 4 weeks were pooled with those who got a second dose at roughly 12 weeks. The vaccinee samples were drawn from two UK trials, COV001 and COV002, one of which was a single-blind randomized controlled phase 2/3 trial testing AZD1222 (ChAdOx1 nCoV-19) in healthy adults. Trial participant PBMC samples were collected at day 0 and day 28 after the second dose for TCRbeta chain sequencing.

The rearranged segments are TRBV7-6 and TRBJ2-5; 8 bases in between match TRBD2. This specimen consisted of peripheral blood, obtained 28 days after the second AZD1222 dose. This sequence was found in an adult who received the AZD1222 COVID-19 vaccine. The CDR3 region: CASRPTSGSMEETQYF. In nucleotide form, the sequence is TGTGCCAGCAGACCCACTAGCGGAAGCATGGAGGAGACCCAGTACTTC. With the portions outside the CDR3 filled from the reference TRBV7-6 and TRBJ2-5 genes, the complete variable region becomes GAGVSQSPRYKVTKRGQDVALRCDPISGHVSLYWYRQALGQGPEFLTYFNYEAQQDKSGLPNDRFSAERPEGSISTLTIQRTEQRDSAMYRCASRPTSGSMEETQYFGPGTRLLVL.